This is a list of T cell receptor beta chains from one sample in a study of T cell clonotyping in hematopoietic cell transplantation. The assay was immunoSEQ multiplex PCR, and TCRdb's table has in-frame clones only and misses some. Among about 3,800 clones, approximately 76% were seen once, and the ten largest hold approximately 30%. The source material was peripheral blood mononuclear cells, sampled 100 days after allogeneic stem cell transplant. The origin of the receptors is a male patient in his 50s who had an allogeneic stem cell transplant from an unrelated donor, so the T cells may come from the graft donor. Some clones in this sample may be carry-over from other donors' samples. Both conserved end residues are part of each CDR3. The D gene is left open where the match is weak. Rows give clone size only sometimes, using once, few, many, or a class for an expanded clone.

NA TRBJ2-7 NA TRBV29-1 CSVGGPKGHEQYF TGCAGCGTTGGGGGACCAAAAGGGCACGAGCAGTACTTC
NA TRBJ1-5 NA TRBV7-8 CASSLVADQPQHF TGTGCCAGCAGCTTAGTCGCGGATCAGCCCCAGCATTTT
TRBD1 TRBJ2-3 NA TRBV27 CASSTPGQGAPDTQYF TGTGCCAGCAGTACCCCGGGACAGGGGGCCCCAGATACGCAGTATTTT
NA TRBJ2-2 NA TRBV11-2 CASSSALGGELFF TGTGCCAGCAGCTCGGCACTTGGGGGGGAGCTGTTTTTT
TRBD1 TRBJ1-2 NA TRBV5-1 CASSLEGQAIGYGYTF TGCGCCAGCAGCTTGGAAGGACAGGCTATTGGCTATGGCTACACCTTC
NA TRBJ1-4 NA TRBV4-1 CASSQDRGGSANEKLFF TGCGCCAGCAGCCAAGATAGGGGGGGGTCGGCTAATGAAAAACTGTTTTTT
NA TRBJ1-5 medium-sized TRBV5-1 CASSLRGGNQPQHF TGCGCCAGCAGCTTGAGAGGAGGGAATCAGCCCCAGCATTTT
TRBD1 TRBJ2-7 NA TRBV4-1 CASSQAAGTGGFYEQYF TGCGCCAGCAGCCAAGCGGCCGGGACAGGGGGCTTCTACGAGCAGTACTTC
NA TRBJ2-7 few TRBV5-6 CASSPLPGPVTYEQYF TGTGCCAGCAGCCCCCTACCCGGTCCCGTTACCTACGAGCAGTACTTC
TRBD1 TRBJ1-2 NA TRBV28 CASSLFLQGASGYTF TGTGCCAGCAGTTTATTTCTTCAGGGGGCGTCTGGCTACACCTTC
NA TRBJ1-1 NA TRBV30 CAWTSVRGNTEAFF TGTGCCTGGACGAGTGTTCGGGGCAACACTGAAGCTTTCTTT
NA TRBJ2-7 NA TRBV7-2 CASSLAGGFSYEQYF TGTGCCAGCAGCTTAGCAGGGGGGTTCTCCTACGAGCAGTACTTC
TRBD1 TRBJ2-2 NA TRBV28 CAINTGGEVTGELFF TGTGCCATCAATACAGGGGGCGAAGTCACCGGGGAGCTGTTTTTT